The sequence of this TCR beta chain was determined in a study of early T cells in non-severe SARS-CoV-2 infection. Background on the study: Sequencing of unsorted whole blood was done on bulk RNA, leaving chains unpaired. Findings of the study overall: Private and CD4 specificities were missed by VDJdb matching, skewed to anti-spike CD8.

The J segment lost 0 bases and the V segment lost 4 bases, leaving 4 bases of the junction unmatched. In germline, CDR1 is SGHRS, CDR2 YFSETQ. The CDR3 extends over 15 amino acids. The protocol attached unique molecular identifiers to individual cDNA molecules. MiXCR, run by TCRdb on the 5' RACE reads, gives a single entry per CDR3 protein. Of some 40,000 distinct CDR3 sequences in the sample, approximately 8% were seen once. This clonotype was counted many times. The antigen is undetermined. The sequence was collected from an adult who was a healthcare worker with PCR-confirmed SARS-CoV-2 infection or an uninfected control (not recorded which). Sequenced material: whole blood, taken at baseline. The J gene is TRBJ2-1, the V gene TRBV5-1; 7 nucleotides line up with TRBD2. CDR3 nucleotides: TGCGCCAGCAGCACTGGGACTATCTCCTACAATGAGCAGTTCTTC. It translates to CASSTGTISYNEQFF.